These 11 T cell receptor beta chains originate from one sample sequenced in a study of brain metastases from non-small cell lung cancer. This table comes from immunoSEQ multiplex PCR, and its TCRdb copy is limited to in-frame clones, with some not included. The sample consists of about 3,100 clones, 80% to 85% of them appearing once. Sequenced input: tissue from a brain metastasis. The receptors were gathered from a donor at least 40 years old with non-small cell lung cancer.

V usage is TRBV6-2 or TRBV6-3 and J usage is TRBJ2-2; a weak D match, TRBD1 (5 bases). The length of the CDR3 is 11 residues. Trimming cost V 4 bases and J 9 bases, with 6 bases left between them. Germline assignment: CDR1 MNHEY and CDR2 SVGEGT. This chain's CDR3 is CASSSGRELFF. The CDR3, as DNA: TGTGCCAGCAGTTCAGGGAGGGAGCTGTTTTTT.

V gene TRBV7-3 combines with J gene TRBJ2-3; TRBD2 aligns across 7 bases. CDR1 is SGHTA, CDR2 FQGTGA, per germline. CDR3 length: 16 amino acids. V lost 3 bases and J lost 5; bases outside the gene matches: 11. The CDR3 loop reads CASSLVVGGRIDTQYF. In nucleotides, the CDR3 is TGTGCCAGCAGCTTGGTTGTGGGCGGGAGAATAGATACGCAGTATTTT.

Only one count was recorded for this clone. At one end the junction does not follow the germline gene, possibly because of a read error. CDR3 nucleotide sequence: TGTACCAGCAGTGACGCGGACAGGGCATCTAGCAATCAGCCCCAGCATTTT. It encodes CTSSDADRASSNQPQHF. V is TRBV6-1 and J is TRBJ1-5; TRBD1 aligns across 8 bases. The CDR3 is 17 amino acids. Germline assignment: CDR1 MNHNS and CDR2 SASEGT.

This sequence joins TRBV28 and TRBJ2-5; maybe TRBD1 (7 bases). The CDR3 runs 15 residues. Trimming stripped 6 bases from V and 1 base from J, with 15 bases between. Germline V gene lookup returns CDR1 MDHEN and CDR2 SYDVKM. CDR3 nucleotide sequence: TGTGCCAGCAGGCAACCAGGGGGGCTCCAAGAGACCCAGTACTTC. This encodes CASRQPGGLQETQYF. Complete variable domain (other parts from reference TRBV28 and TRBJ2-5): DVKVTQSSRYLVKRTGEKVFLECVQDMDHENMFWYRQDPGLGLRLIYFSYDVKMKEKGDIPEGYSVSREKKERFSLILESASTNQTSMYLCASRQPGGLQETQYFGPGTRLLVL.

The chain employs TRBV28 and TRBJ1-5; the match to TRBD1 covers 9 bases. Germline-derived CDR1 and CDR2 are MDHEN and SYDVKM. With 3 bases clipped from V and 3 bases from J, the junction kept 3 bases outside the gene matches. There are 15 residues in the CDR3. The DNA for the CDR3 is TGTGCCAGCAGTTTGGGACAGGGCTCCAATCAGCCCCAGCATTTT. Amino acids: CASSLGQGSNQPQHF. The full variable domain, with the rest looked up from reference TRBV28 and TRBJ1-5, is DVKVTQSSRYLVKRTGEKVFLECVQDMDHENMFWYRQDPGLGLRLIYFSYDVKMKEKGDIPEGYSVSREKKERFSLILESASTNQTSMYLCASSLGQGSNQPQHFGDGTRLSIL.

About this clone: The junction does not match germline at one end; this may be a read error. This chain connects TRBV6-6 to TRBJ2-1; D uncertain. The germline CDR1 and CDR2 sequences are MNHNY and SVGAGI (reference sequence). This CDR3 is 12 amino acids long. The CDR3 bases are TGTGCCAGCACTTACACCTACAATGAGCAGTTCTTC. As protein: CASTYTYNEQFF.

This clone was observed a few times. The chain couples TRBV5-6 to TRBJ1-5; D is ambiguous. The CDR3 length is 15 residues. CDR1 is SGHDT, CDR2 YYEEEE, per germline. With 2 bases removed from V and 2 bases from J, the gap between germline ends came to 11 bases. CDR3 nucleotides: TGTGCCAGCAGCTTAACGGGTATGGGCAATCAGCCCCAGCATTTT. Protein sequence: CASSLTGMGNQPQHF.

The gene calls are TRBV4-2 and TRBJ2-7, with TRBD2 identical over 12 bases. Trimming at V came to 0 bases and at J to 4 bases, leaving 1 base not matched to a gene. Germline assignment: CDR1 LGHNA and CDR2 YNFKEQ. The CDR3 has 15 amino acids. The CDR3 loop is CASSQETSGSYEQYF. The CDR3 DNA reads TGTGCCAGCAGCCAAGAGACTAGCGGGAGTTACGAGCAGTACTTC.

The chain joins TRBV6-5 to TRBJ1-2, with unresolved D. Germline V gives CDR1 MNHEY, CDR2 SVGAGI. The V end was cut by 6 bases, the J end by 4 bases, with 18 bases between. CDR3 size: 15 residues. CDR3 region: CASSPGPTTSYGYTF. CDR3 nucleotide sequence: TGTGCCAGCAGCCCCGGACCGACAACTTCCTATGGCTACACCTTC.

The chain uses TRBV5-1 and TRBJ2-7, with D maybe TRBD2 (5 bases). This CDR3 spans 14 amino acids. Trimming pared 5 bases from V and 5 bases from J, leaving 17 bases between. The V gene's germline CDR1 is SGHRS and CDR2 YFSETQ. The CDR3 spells CASSLRAKTDEQYF. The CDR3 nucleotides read TGCGCCAGCAGTCTGCGGGCTAAGACCGACGAGCAGTACTTC.

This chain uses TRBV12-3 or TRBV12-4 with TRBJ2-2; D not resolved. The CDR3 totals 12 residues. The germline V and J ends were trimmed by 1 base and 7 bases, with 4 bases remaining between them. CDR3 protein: CASSLEIGELFF. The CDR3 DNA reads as TGTGCCAGCAGTTTAGAGATCGGGGAGCTGTTTTTT.